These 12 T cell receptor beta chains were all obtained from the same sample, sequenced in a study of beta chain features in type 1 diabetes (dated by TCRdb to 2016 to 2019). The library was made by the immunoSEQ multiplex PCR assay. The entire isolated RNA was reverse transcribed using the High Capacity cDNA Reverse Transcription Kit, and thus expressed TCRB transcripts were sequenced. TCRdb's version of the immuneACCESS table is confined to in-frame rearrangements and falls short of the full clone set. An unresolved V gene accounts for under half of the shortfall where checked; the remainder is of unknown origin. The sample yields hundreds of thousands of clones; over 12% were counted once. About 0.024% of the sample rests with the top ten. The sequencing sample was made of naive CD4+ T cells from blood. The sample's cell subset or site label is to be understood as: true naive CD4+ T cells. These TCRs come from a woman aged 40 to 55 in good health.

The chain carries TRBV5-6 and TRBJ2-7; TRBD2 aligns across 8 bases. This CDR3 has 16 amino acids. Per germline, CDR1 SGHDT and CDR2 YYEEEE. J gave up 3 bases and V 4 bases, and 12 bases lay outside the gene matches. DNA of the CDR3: TGTGCCAGCAGCCAGAAGGGGCGGGGGGAACTCTACGAGCAGTACTTC. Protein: CASSQKGRGELYEQYF.

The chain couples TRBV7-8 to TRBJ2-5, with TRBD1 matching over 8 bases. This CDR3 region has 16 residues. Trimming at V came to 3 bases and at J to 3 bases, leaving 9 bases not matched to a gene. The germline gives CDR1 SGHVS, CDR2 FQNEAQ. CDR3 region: CASSFSRGQRKETQYF. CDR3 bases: TGTGCCAGCAGCTTTTCCAGGGGGCAGAGGAAAGAGACCCAGTACTTC.

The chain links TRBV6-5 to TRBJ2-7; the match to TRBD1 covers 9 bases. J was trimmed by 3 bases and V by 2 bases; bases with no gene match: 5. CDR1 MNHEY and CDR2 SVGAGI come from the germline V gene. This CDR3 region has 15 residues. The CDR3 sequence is CASSYPGQGGYEQYF. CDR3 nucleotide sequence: TGTGCCAGCAGTTACCCGGGACAGGGAGGCTACGAGCAGTACTTC.

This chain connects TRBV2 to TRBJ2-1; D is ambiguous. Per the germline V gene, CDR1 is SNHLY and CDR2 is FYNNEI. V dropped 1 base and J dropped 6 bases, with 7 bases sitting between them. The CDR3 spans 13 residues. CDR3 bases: TGTGCCAGCAGTGAAGACTACTTCAATGAGCAGTTCTTC. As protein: CASSEDYFNEQFF.

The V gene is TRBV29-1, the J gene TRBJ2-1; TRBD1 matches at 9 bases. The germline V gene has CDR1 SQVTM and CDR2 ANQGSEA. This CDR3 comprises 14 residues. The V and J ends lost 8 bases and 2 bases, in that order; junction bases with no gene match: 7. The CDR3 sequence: CSTRDRVAYNEQFF. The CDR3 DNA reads TGCAGCACCCGGGACAGGGTTGCCTACAATGAGCAGTTCTTC.

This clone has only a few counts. The CDR3, as DNA: TGTGCCAGCAGCCGGACCGGGACTAGCGGGGGAGCTTCAGATACGCAGTATTTT. Translation: CASSRTGTSGGASDTQYF. The chain recombines TRBV14 with TRBJ2-3; 14 bases are a match to TRBD2. Losses at the gene ends were 4 bases for V and 4 bases for J; bases not matched to a gene: 10. The CDR3 is made up of 18 amino acids. Germline V gene data show CDR1 as SGHDN and CDR2 as FVKESK.

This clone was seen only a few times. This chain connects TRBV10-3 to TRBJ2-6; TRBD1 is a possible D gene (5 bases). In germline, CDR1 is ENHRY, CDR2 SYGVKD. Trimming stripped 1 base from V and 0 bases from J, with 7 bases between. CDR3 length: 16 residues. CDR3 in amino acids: CAISEWTNSGANVLTF. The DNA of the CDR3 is TGTGCCATCAGTGAGTGGACAAACTCTGGGGCCAACGTCCTGACTTTC.

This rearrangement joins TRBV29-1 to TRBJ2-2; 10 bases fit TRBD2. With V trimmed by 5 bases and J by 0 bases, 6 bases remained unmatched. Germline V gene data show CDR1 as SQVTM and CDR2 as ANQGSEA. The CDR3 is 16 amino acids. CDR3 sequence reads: CSVRLAGASNTGELFF. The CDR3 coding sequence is TGCAGCGTTCGGCTAGCGGGGGCCTCGAACACCGGGGAGCTGTTTTTT.

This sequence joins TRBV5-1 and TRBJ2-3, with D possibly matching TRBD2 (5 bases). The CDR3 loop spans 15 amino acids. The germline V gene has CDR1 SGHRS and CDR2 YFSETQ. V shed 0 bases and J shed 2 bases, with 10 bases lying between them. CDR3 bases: TGCGCCAGCAGCTTGGACGCGGGCCTCACAGATACGCAGTATTTT. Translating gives CASSLDAGLTDTQYF.

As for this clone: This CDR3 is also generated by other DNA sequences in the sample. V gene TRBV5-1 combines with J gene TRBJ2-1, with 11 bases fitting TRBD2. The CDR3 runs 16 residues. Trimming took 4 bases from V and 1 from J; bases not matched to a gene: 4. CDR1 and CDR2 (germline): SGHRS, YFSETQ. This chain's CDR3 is CASSPTSGVSYNEQFF. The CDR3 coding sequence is TGCGCCAGCAGCCCGACTAGCGGGGTATCCTACAATGAGCAGTTCTTC.

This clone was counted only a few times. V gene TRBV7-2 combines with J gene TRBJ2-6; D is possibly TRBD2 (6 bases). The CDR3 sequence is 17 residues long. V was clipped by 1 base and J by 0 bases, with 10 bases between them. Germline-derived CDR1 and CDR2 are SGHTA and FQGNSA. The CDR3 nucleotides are TGTGCCAGCAGCTTAGGCGTCGGGGGCTCTGGGGCCAACGTCCTGACTTTC. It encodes CASSLGVGGSGANVLTF.

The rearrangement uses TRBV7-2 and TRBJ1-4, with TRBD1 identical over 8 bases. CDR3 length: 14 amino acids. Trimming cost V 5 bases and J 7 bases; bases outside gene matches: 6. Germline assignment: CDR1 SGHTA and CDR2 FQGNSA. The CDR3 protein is CASSRPDRAEKLFF. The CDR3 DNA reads TGTGCCAGCAGCCGTCCGGACAGGGCTGAAAAACTGTTTTTT.